Below, 22 T cell receptor beta chains from the same sample are listed, as sequenced in a study of blood T cell repertoires in COVID-19. Using immunoSEQ multiplex PCR, the repertoire was profiled, and TCRdb retains in-frame clones only, with some absent. The sample records some 130,000 clones, 85% being singletons. Material: peripheral blood. The receptors stem from a man older than 75 with acute or convalescent COVID-19.

About this clone: This CDR3 is missing its conserved last phenylalanine or tryptophan, likely due to a read error. No DNA is shown, since the ends of the CDR3 on it are uncertain; the CDR3 is the one TCRdb lists. This chain connects TRBV29-1 to TRBJ1-2; TRBD1, the table's D call, was not compared with the DNA. Ends included, the CDR3 has 11 residues. Germline loops: CDR1 SQVTM, CDR2 ANQGSEA. CDR3 amino acids: CSVEGQTGALV.

The J gene is TRBJ1-3, the V gene TRBV29-1; 8 bases match TRBD1. Per the germline V gene, CDR1 is SQVTM and CDR2 is ANQGSEA. CDR3 length: 15 amino acids. V gave up 6 bases and J gave up 0 bases; unmatched junction bases: 7. The CDR3, as DNA: TGCAGCGTGCCCGGGACAGGCCCCTCTGGAAACACCATATATTTT. Protein: CSVPGTGPSGNTIYF.

J is TRBJ1-1 and V is TRBV6-5; the D is unclear. V lost 8 bases to trimming and J lost 1 base, with 14 bases between them. The CDR3 loop spans 14 amino acids. In germline, CDR1 is MNHEY, CDR2 SVGAGI. The CDR3 is CASGVRQQNTEAFF. The CDR3 nucleotides are TGTGCCAGCGGAGTTAGGCAGCAGAACACTGAAGCTTTCTTT.

The chain has TRBV7-3 and TRBJ1-1, with D maybe TRBD1 (5 bases). Germline loops: CDR1 SGHTA, CDR2 FQGTGA. Trimming took off 4 bases at V and 4 bases at J, with 13 bases between the two ends. The CDR3 runs 14 residues. The CDR3 loop is CASSSLTVITEAFF. The CDR3 DNA reads TGTGCCAGCAGCTCATTGACAGTCATCACTGAAGCTTTCTTT.

The chain recombines TRBV10-3 with TRBJ2-1; D might be TRBD2 (5 bases). Trimming left V 0 bases short and J 8 bases short, with 14 bases between. The CDR3 is 15 amino acids. Germline loops: CDR1 ENHRY, CDR2 SYGVKD. CDR3 amino acids: CAISESIGEADEQFF. The CDR3 bases are TGTGCCATCAGTGAGTCGATCGGCGAAGCGGATGAGCAGTTCTTC.

V gene TRBV3-1 (or the pseudogene TRBV3-2) combines with J gene TRBJ1-1; D not certain. This CDR3 is 14 amino acids long. V dropped 1 base and J dropped 1 base, with 7 bases sitting between them. The germline V gene has CDR1 LGHDT and CDR2 YNNKEL (reference sequence). The CDR3 sequence: CASSQGAGNTEAFF. CDR3 DNA sequence: TGTGCCAGCAGCCAAGGGGCGGGGAACACTGAAGCTTTCTTT.

V gene TRBV21-1 combines with J gene TRBJ1-5; the DNA was not compared with TRBD1, the D call given in the table. TRBV21-1 is described as a pseudogene. The CDR3 runs 19 residues. As DNA, the CDR3 is TGTGCCAGCAGCATGGGGGACAGGGGGGAGAACGATAGCAATCAGCCCCAGCATTTT. Translation: CASSMGDRGENDSNQPQHF.

The chain employs TRBV10-2 and TRBJ1-2, with D possibly matching TRBD1 (6 bases). The V gene's germline CDR1 is WSHSY and CDR2 SAAADI. This CDR3 contains 13 residues. V dropped 6 bases and J dropped 5 bases, with 13 bases sitting between them. CDR3: CASRTGKEYGYTF. CDR3 in DNA: TGCGCCAGCAGAACAGGGAAAGAGTATGGCTACACCTTC.

The rearrangement links TRBV4-1 to TRBJ2-5; 13 nucleotides align to TRBD2. The CDR3 loop spans 19 amino acids. Germline CDR1 is MGHRA and CDR2 is YSYEKL. V was pared by 3 bases and J by 5 bases, with 15 bases of the junction left unmatched. The CDR3 sequence is CASSHSRLAGGQGGETQYF. For the CDR3, the DNA is TGCGCCAGCAGCCACTCACGACTAGCGGGGGGCCAGGGAGGCGAGACCCAGTACTTC.

The V gene is TRBV28, the J gene TRBJ2-4, with D possibly matching TRBD2 (5 bases). The CDR3 totals 15 residues. Germline loops: CDR1 MDHEN, CDR2 SYDVKM. The V end was cut by 6 bases, the J end by 0 bases, with 12 bases between. The CDR3 is CASSTGGEAKNIQYF. For the CDR3, the DNA is TGTGCCAGCAGCACCGGAGGAGAAGCCAAAAACATTCAGTACTTC.

The V and J genes are TRBV7-9 and TRBJ2-7; TRBD2 matches 9 bases. The germline CDR1 and CDR2 sequences are SEHNR and FQNEAQ (reference sequence). The J segment lost 3 bases and the V segment lost 9 bases, leaving 9 bases of the junction unmatched. CDR3 length: 14 residues. The CDR3 protein is CASGLAGMFYEQYF. CDR3 coding DNA: TGTGCCAGTGGGCTAGCGGGGATGTTCTACGAGCAGTACTTC.

This chain uses TRBV5-4 with TRBJ2-3; the D gene is possibly TRBD1 (6 bases). Germline-derived CDR1 and CDR2 are SGHNT and YYREEE (reference sequence). CDR3 length equals 14 residues. V lost 2 bases to trimming and J lost 3 bases, with 10 bases between them. The CDR3 coding sequence is TGTGCCAGCAGCTTCAGGGGCCCTACAGATACGCAGTATTTT. This encodes CASSFRGPTDTQYF. Complete variable domain (other parts from reference TRBV5-4 and TRBJ2-3): ETGVTQSPTHLIKTRGQQVTLRCSSQSGHNTVSWYQQALGQGPQFIFQYYREEENGRGNFPPRFSGLQFPNYSSELNVNALELDDSALYLCASSFRGPTDTQYFGPGTRLTVL.

V usage is TRBV6-5 and J usage is TRBJ1-4; D is unclear. Looked up from germline, CDR1 is MNHEY and CDR2 is SVGAGI. The V gene lost 6 bases and the J gene lost 4 bases, with 12 bases spanning the gap. The CDR3 has 14 residues. The CDR3 bases are TGTGCCAGCAGCCTAAGAGGTTTTAATGAAAAACTGTTTTTT. Its protein product is CASSLRGFNEKLFF.

This clone was counted a single time. The chain recombines TRBV19 with TRBJ2-7, with 11 positions matching TRBD2. Germline V CDR1 and CDR2: LNHDA, SQIVND (reference sequence). This CDR3 is built from 16 residues. The junction had 12 bases not matched to a gene; V was cut back by 6 bases and J by 5 bases. The CDR3 sequence: CASSTTGTSGRDEQYF. CDR3 sequence (DNA): TGTGCCAGTAGCACCACAGGGACTAGCGGTCGGGACGAGCAGTACTTC.

CDR3 coding DNA: TGCAGCACCCAACCGGGGGGGGAGACCCAGTACTTC. Protein sequence: CSTQPGGETQYF. This sequence joins TRBV29-1 and TRBJ2-5; 8 nucleotides align to TRBD2. This CDR3 has 12 amino acids. Trimming at V came to 8 bases and at J to 5 bases, leaving 7 bases not matched to a gene. Germline V gives CDR1 SQVTM, CDR2 ANQGSEA.

This clone was seen more than once but under ten times. The gene calls are TRBV28 and TRBJ1-2, with a tentative D call TRBD1 (5 bases). Germline V CDR1 and CDR2: MDHEN, SYDVKM. The CDR3 consists of 12 residues. Trimming pared 3 bases from V and 5 bases from J, leaving 7 bases between. The CDR3 loop reads CASSFQGYGYTF. CDR3 DNA: TGTGCCAGCAGTTTCCAGGGATATGGCTACACCTTC.

The CDR3, as DNA: TGTGCCAGCAGCCCACAAACAGGGTACAATCAGCCCCAGCATTTT. This encodes CASSPQTGYNQPQHF. This sequence joins TRBV6-6 and TRBJ1-5; TRBD1 is a possible D gene (6 bases). With 6 bases removed from V and 3 bases from J, the gap between germline ends came to 15 bases. Per germline, CDR1 MNHNY and CDR2 SVGAGI (reference sequence). The CDR3 is 15 amino acids.

The chain is built from TRBV6-1 and TRBJ1-6; the D gene is possibly TRBD1 (6 bases). Germline V lookup: CDR1 MNHNS, CDR2 SASEGT. The ends were cut back, 4 bases at V and 6 bases at J, with 16 bases in the middle. This CDR3 region has 16 residues. The DNA of the CDR3 is TGTGCCAGCAGTGTACACCGGGACAACCGTAATTCACCCCTCCACTTT. It codes for CASSVHRDNRNSPLHF.

V gene TRBV30 combines with J gene TRBJ1-6; 9 bases agree with TRBD1. V was pared by 3 bases and J by 8 bases, with 8 bases of the junction left unmatched. The CDR3 runs to 15 residues. Per germline, CDR1 GTSNPN and CDR2 SVGIG (reference sequence). This CDR3 is CAWRWGGQGYSPLHF. In DNA form, the CDR3 reads TGTGCCTGGAGGTGGGGGGGACAGGGATATTCACCCCTCCACTTT.

The DNA of the CDR3 is TGTGCCAGCAGTGATTGGACAGGCGCGAATTCACCCCTCCACTTT. It specifies CASSDWTGANSPLHF. This chain uses TRBV6-1 with TRBJ1-6; TRBD1 aligns across 7 bases. Unmatched junction bases numbered 6, after V lost 3 bases and J lost 7 bases. The CDR3 consists of 15 residues. Germline V gene sequence: CDR1 MNHNS, CDR2 SASEGT.

This clone is large within its sample. The gene calls are TRBV29-1 and TRBJ2-7, with 9 bases matching TRBD1. The CDR3 runs to 14 residues. The germline CDR1 and CDR2 sequences are SQVTM and ANQGSEA. With 4 bases clipped from V and 3 bases from J, the junction kept 7 bases outside the gene matches. CDR3 DNA sequence: TGCAGCGTTGCTACGGACAGGGGCGACTACGAGCAGTACTTC. As protein: CSVATDRGDYEQYF.

The V call is TRBV23-1, the J call TRBJ1-6; possible D gene TRBD1, 6 bases. TRBV23-1 is marked as an open reading frame, function uncertain. CDR3 size: 17 residues. Trimming shortened V by 4 bases and J by 5 bases, and 18 bases separated the two germline ends. DNA of the CDR3: TGCGCCAGCAGTCGAAAAGTCGGCAGGGGAGATAATTCACCCCTCCACTTT. Its translation: CASSRKVGRGDNSPLHF.